There are a few counts of the clone carrying this T cell receptor beta chain. Its antigen is unknown. The source of the sample is a study of identical twins. TCRdb fed the 5' RACE reads into MiXCR, producing one record per CDR3 protein. The sample contains about 470,000 distinct CDR3 sequences, 20% to 30% of which appear only once. The junction had 4 bases not matched to a gene; V was cut back by 4 bases and J by 0 bases. This CDR3 spans 15 amino acids. Germline CDR1 and CDR2: MNHEY and SMNVEV (reference sequence). Study observations and caveats: These conclusions were based on statistical analysis (cross-sectional, not following the same donors). Insertions ran lower in abundant cord blood beta clonotypes, though not in memory repertoires.

This same sample was also taken into another study, of T cells expressing NK-cell markers. That source reports: Anti-gamma-delta TCR antibody use in several experiments restricted sorting to alpha-beta TCR T cells.

Sequenced sample: CD4+ T cells sorted from blood. This clonotype originated in a woman between 18 and 29 years old in good health. The genes are TRBV27 and TRBJ2-7, with 9 bases aligning to TRBD1. The CDR3 is CASSSPGQGSYEQYF. The CDR3 nucleotides are TGTGCCAGCAGTTCCCCGGGACAGGGCTCCTACGAGCAGTACTTC.